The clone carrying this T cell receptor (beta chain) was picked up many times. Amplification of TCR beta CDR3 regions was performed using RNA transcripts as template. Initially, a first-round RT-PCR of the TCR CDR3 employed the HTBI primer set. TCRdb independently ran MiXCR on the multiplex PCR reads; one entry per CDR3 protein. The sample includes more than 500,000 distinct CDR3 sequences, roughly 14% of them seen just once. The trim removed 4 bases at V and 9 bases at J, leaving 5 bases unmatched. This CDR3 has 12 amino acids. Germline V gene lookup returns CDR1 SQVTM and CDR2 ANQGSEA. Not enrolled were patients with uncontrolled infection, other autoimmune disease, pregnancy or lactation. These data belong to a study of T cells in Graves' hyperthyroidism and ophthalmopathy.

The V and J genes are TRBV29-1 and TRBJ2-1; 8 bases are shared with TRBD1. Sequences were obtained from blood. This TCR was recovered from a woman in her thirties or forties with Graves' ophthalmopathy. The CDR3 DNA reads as TGCAGCGTTGGGACAGGGCTTGGTGAGCAGTTCTTC. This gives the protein CSVGTGLGEQFF.